This T cell receptor beta chain was observed in a study of T cell repertoires in cytomegalovirus infection. On the study more broadly: Both CMV infection and a matching HLA type were indicated by public TCR beta signatures.

One entry per CDR3 protein, called by TCRdb with MiXCR from the reads. This repertoire shows about 140,000 distinct CDR3 sequences, 5.5% to 8% found once; its top ten account for about 20%. Study conclusions and caveats: HLA-C-restricted, CMV-specific TCR beta clonotypes were dominant ex vivo. Cumulative frequency (of public TCR beta family members) identified carriers of CMV plus the relevant HLA.

Germline CDR1 SGHTA, CDR2 FQGNSA. V lost 5 bases to trimming and J lost 6 bases; unmatched junction nucleotides: 9. The CDR3 is 16 residues long. This clonotype was observed many times. Its antigen is still unknown. The sequence derives from a human donor in good health (CMV status not recorded). Some clones in this sample may be carry-over from other donors' samples. The gene calls are TRBV7-2 and TRBJ2-3, with 12 positions matching TRBD2. The sample comprised PBMCs. This chain's CDR3 is CASSTWTSGVRDTQYF. Here the CDR3 DNA reads TGTGCCAGCAGCACTTGGACTAGCGGGGTCCGCGATACGCAGTATTTT. The full variable domain, rest sourced from reference TRBV7-2 and TRBJ2-3, is GAGVSQSPSNKVTEKGKDVELRCDPISGHTALYWYRQSLGQGLEFLIYFQGNSAPDKSGLPSDRFSAERTGGSVSTLTIQRTQQEDSAVYLCASSTWTSGVRDTQYFGPGTRLTVL.